The present T cell receptor (beta chain) was sequenced within a study of shared clonotypes between healthy human individuals. The authors split each subset's genomic DNA evenly across several immunoSEQ plates. In the source study's methods: Junction-only sequences without quality scores came from ImmunoSEQ, so filtering differed. Produced via immunoSEQ multiplex PCR; TCRdb's table is partial and in-frame only. That table furnishes V, J and clone size, whereas the DNA furnished D and trimming. The sample holds 470,000 or so clones, over 70% seen once. The CDR3 runs 15 residues. Germline values: CDR1 GTSNPN, CDR2 SVGIG (reference sequence). For this clone: Its antigen is not known. This likely traces to a read error, being one base from a far larger clone. Other nucleotide sequences in the sample specify the same CDR3.

Points from the study as a whole: What limited the represented genetic and exposure-history diversity was the small number of donors.

The sample was PBMCs. The chain couples TRBV30 to TRBJ1-5; perhaps TRBD1 as D (5 bases). The receptor's source is a middle-aged woman in good health. Some clones in this sample may be carry-over from other donors' samples. The CDR3 spells CAWSTGQLDNQSQHF. The CDR3 nucleotides are TGTGCCTGGAGTACGGGGCAGCTAGACAATCAGTCCCAGCATTTT. Full variable domain (missing parts from reference TRBV30 and TRBJ1-5): SQTIHQWPATLVQPVGSPLSLECTVEGTSNPNLYWYRQAAGRGLQLLFYSVGIGQISSEVPQNLSASRPQDRQFILSSKKLLLSDSGFYLCAWSTGQLDNQSQHFGDGTRLSIL.